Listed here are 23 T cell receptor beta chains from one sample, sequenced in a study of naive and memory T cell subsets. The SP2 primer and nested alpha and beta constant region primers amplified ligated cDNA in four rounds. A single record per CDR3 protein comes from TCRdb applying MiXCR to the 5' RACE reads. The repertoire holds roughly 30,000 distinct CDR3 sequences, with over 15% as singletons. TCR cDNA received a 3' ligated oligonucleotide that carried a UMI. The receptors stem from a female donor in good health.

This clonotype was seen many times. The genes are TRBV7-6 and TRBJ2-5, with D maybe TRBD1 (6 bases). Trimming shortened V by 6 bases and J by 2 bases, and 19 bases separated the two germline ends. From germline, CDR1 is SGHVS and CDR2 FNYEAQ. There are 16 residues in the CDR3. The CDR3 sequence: CASRPATWTDQETQYF. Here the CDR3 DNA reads TGTGCCAGCAGGCCAGCCACCTGGACAGATCAAGAGACCCAGTACTTC.

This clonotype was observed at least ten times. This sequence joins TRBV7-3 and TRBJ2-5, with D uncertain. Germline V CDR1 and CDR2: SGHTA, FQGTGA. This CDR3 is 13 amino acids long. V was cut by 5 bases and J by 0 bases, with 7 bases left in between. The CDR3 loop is CASSAGNQETQYF. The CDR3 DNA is TGTGCCAGCAGCGCTGGTAACCAAGAGACCCAGTACTTC.

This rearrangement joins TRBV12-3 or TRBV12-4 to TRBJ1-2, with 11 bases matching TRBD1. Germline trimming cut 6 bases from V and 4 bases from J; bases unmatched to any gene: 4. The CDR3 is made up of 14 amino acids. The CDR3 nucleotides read TGTGCCAGCAGGGGACAGGGGGATGGCTATGGCTACACCTTC. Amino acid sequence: CASRGQGDGYGYTF.

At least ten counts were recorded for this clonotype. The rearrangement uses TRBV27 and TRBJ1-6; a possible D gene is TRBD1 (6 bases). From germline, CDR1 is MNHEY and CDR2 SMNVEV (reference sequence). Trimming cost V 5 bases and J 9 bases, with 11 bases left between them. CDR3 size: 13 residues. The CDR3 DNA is TGTGCCAGCAGTCAACGAGGGGGTTCACCCCTCCACTTT. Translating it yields CASSQRGGSPLHF.

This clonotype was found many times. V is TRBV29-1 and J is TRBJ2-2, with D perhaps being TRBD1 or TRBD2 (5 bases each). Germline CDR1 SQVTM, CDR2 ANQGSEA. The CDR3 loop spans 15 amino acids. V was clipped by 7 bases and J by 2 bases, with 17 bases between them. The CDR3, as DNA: TGCAGCGCTAAAATAGGGACGTATAACACCGGGGAGCTGTTTTTT. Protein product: CSAKIGTYNTGELFF.

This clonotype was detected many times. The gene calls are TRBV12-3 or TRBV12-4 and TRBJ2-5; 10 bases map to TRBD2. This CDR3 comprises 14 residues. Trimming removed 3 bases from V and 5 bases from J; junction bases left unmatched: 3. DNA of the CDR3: TGTGCCAGCAGTTTTTCACTAGCGGGGGAGACCCAGTACTTC. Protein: CASSFSLAGETQYF.

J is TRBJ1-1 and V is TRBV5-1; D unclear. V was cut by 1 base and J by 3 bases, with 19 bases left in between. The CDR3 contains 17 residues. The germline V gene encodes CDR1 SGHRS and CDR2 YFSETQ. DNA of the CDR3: TGCGCCAGCAGCTTGATCAAGGGCGCAACTTCCGACACTGAAGCTTTCTTT. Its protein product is CASSLIKGATSDTEAFF.

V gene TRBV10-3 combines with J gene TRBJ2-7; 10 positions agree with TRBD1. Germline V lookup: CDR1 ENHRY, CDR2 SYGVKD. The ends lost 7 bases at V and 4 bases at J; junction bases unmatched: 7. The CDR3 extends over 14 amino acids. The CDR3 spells CAIKTGGYGYEQYF. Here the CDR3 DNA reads TGTGCCATCAAGACAGGGGGCTATGGGTACGAGCAGTACTTC.

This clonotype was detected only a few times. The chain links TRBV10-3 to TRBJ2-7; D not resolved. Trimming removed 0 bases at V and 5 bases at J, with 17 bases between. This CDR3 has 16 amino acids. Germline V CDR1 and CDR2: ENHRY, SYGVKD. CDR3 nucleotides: TGTGCCATCAGTGAGTCGTTATCCGGGCCCCGACACGAGCAGTACTTC. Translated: CAISESLSGPRHEQYF.

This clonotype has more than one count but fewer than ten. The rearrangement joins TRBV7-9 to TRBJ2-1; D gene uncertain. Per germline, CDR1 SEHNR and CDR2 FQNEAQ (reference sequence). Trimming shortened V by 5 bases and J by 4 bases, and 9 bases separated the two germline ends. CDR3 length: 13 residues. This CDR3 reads CASSLGEYNEQFF. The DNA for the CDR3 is TGTGCCAGCAGCCTTGGGGAATACAATGAGCAGTTCTTC.

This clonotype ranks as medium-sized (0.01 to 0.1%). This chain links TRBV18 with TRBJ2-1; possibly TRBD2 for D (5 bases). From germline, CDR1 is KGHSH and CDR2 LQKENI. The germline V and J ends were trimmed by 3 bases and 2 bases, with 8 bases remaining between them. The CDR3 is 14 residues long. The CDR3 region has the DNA TGTGCCAGCTCACCTGAGGGCACCTACAATGAGCAGTTCTTC. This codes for CASSPEGTYNEQFF. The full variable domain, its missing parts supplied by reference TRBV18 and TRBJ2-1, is NAGVMQNPRHLVRRRGQEARLRCSPMKGHSHVYWYRQLPEEGLKFMVYLQKENIIDESGMPKERFSAEFPKEGPSILRIQQVVRGDSAAYFCASSPEGTYNEQFFGPGTRLTVL.

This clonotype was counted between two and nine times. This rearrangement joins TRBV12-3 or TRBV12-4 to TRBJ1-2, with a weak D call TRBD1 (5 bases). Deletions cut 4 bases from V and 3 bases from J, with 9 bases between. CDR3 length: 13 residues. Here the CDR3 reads CASSSSGYYGYTF. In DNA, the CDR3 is TGTGCCAGCAGTTCATCAGGGTACTATGGCTACACCTTC.

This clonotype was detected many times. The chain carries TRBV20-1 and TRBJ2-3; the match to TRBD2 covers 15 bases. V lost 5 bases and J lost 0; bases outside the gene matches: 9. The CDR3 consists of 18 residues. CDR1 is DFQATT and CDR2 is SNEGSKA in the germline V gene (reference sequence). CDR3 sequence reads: CSAPGLAGGATSTDTQYF. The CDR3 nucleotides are TGCAGTGCTCCGGGACTAGCGGGGGGTGCCACTAGCACAGATACGCAGTATTTT.

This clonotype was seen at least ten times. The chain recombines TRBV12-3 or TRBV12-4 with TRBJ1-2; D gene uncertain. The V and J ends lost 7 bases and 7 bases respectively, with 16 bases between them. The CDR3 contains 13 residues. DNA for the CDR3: TGTGCCAGCACCCTCTCCCTTGACGGTGGCTACACCTTC. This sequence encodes CASTLSLDGGYTF.

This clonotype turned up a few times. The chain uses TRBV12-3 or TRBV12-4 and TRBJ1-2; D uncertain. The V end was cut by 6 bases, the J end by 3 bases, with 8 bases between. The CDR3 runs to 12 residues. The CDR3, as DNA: TGTGCCAGCAGGGAACAGTACTATGGCTACACCTTC. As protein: CASREQYYGYTF.

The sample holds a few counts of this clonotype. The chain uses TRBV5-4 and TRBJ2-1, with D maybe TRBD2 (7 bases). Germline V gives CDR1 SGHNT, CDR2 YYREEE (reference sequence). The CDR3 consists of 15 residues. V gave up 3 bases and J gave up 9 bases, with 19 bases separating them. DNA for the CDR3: TGTGCCAGCAGCTCGCCAAAGGGGGGGGCGGGTGAGCAGTTCTTC. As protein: CASSSPKGGAGEQFF.

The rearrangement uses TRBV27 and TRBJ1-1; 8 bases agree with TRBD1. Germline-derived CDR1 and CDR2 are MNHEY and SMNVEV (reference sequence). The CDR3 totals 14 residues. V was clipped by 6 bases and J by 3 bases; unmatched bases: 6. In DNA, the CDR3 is TGTGCCAGCAGAGAGACAGGGGCGGACACTGAAGCTTTCTTT. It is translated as CASRETGADTEAFF.

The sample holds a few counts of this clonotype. CDR3 residues: CASSERDRVAGELFF. CDR3 nucleotide sequence: TGCGCCAGCAGTGAGCGGGACAGGGTAGCCGGGGAGCTGTTTTTT. The rearrangement joins TRBV10-1 to TRBJ2-2, with TRBD1 identical over 9 bases. Germline CDR1 WNHNN, CDR2 SYGVQD (reference sequence). The V gene end was trimmed by 2 bases and the J gene end by 6 bases; junction bases not matched to a gene: 4. The CDR3 consists of 15 residues.

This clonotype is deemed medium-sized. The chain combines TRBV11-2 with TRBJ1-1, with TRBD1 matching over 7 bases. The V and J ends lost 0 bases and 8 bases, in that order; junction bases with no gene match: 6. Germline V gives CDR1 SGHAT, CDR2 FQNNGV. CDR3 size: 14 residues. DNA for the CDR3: TGTGCCAGCAGCTTAGAGGTGGGACAGACAGAAGCTTTCTTT. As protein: CASSLEVGQTEAFF.

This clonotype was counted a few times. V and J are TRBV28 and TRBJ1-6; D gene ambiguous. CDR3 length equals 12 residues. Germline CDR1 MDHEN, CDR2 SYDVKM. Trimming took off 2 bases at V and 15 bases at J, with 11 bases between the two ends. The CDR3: CASSLPAAYLHF. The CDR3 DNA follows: TGTGCCAGCAGTTTACCGGCGGCCTACCTCCACTTT.

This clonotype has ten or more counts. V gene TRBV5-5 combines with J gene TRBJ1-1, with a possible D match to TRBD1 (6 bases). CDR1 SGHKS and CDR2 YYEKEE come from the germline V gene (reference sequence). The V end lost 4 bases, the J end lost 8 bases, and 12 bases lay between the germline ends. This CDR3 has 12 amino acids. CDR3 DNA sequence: TGTGCCAGCAGCACAGGGAGGAGCGAAGCTTTCTTT. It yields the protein CASSTGRSEAFF. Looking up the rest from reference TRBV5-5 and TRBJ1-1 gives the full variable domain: DAGVTQSPTHLIKTRGQQVTLRCSPISGHKSVSWYQQVLGQGPQFIFQYYEKEERGRGNFPDRFSARQFPNYSSELNVNALLLGDSALYLCASSTGRSEAFFGQGTRLTVV.

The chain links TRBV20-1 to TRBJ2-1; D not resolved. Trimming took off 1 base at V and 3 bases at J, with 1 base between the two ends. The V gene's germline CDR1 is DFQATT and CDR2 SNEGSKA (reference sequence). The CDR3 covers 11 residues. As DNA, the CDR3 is TGCAGTGCTAGAGTCTACAATGAGCAGTTCTTC. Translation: CSARVYNEQFF.

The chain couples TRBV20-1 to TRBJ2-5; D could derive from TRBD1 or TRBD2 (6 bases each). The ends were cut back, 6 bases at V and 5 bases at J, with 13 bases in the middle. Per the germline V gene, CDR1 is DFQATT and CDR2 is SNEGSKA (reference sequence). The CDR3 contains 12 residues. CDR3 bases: TGCAGTGCCCCGGAGGGGGTGGAGACCCAGTACTTC. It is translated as CSAPEGVETQYF.